The 8 T cell receptor beta chains below all came from one sample that was sequenced in a study of response to subunit inactivated influenza vaccine. Via MiXCR, TCRdb re-called the RT-PCR reads, giving one row per CDR3 protein. The sample lists about 500,000 distinct CDR3 sequences, over 10% occurring once. Sequences were derived from PBMCs from blood, sampled roughly 46 days after vaccination. These receptors originate from a man aged 50 or older who received an inactivated influenza vaccine.

The V and J genes are TRBV3-1 and TRBJ1-5; D unresolved. CDR3 length: 15 residues. CDR1 and CDR2 from the germline V gene are LGHDT and YNNKEL (reference sequence). The V gene lost 0 bases and the J gene lost 4 bases, with 10 bases spanning the gap. CDR3 bases: TGTGCCAGCAGCCAAGAAGGCACCACAAATCAGCCCCAGCATTTT. This translates into CASSQEGTTNQPQHF.

The V and J genes are TRBV2 and TRBJ1-2, with 9 bases fitting TRBD1. CDR3 length equals 14 residues. Trimming cost V 4 bases and J 8 bases; bases outside gene matches: 8. Germline V gives CDR1 SNHLY, CDR2 FYNNEI. CDR3 coding DNA: TGTGCCAGCAGTGCCCTGGGACAGGGAAAAGGCTACACCTTC. This translates into CASSALGQGKGYTF.

This clonotype appeared a few times. The V call is TRBV4-2, the J call TRBJ2-1; 7 nucleotides line up with TRBD1. The CDR3 runs to 16 residues. The germline V gene has CDR1 LGHNA and CDR2 YNFKEQ. The trim removed 0 bases at V and 0 bases at J, leaving 2 bases unmatched. The CDR3, as DNA: TGTGCCAGCAGCCAAGATCACAGGGGCTCCTACAATGAGCAGTTCTTC. This gives the protein CASSQDHRGSYNEQFF.

The V gene is TRBV7-6, the J gene TRBJ1-6; D unresolved. V dropped 3 bases and J dropped 5 bases, with 5 bases sitting between them. The CDR3 length is 13 residues. Germline assignment: CDR1 SGHVS and CDR2 FNYEAQ. CDR3: CASSFGNNSPLHF. CDR3 bases: TGTGCCAGCAGCTTTGGGAATAATTCACCCCTCCACTTT.

The chain employs TRBV29-1 and TRBJ2-1, with 7 bases lining up with TRBD2. J lost 0 bases, V lost 5 bases, and 7 bases had no gene match. The CDR3 length is 15 residues. From germline, CDR1 is SQVTM and CDR2 ANQGSEA. The CDR3 reads CSVISSGSSYNEQFF. The CDR3 DNA reads TGCAGCGTTATTTCTAGCGGAAGCTCCTACAATGAGCAGTTCTTC.

The rearrangement joins TRBV3-1 to TRBJ2-7; possibly TRBD2 for D (7 bases). Germline CDR1 reads LGHDT; CDR2 reads YNNKEL (reference sequence). CDR3 length: 13 residues. Trimming took off 3 bases at V and 2 bases at J, with 8 bases between the two ends. The CDR3 DNA reads TGTGCCAGCAGCCACGGGGGGCCCTACGAGCAGTACTTC. Translating gives CASSHGGPYEQYF.

As for this clonotype: A much larger clone sits a single nucleotide away, making a read error possible. The chain combines TRBV28 with TRBJ2-7; 9 nucleotides agree with TRBD1. The germline gives CDR1 MDHEN, CDR2 SYDVKM. The CDR3 runs to 14 residues. Losses at the gene ends were 6 bases for V and 3 bases for J; bases not matched to a gene: 6. This CDR3 reads CASSLPDRGYEQYF. In DNA form, the CDR3 reads TGTGCCAGCAGCTTACCGGACAGGGGCTACGAGCAGTACTTC. The whole variable domain, remainder taken from reference TRBV28 and TRBJ2-7, is DVKVTQSSRYLVKRTGEKVFLECVQDMDHENMFWYRQDPGLGLRLIYFSYDVKMKEKGDIPEGYSVSREKKERFSLILESASTNQTSMYLCASSLPDRGYEQYFGPGTRLTVT.

This clonotype appeared many times. CDR3 DNA: TGCGCCAGCAGCTTGGCCGGGACTAGCGACGAGCAGTACTTC. It yields the protein CASSLAGTSDEQYF. The chain uses TRBV5-1 and TRBJ2-7; 10 positions agree with TRBD2. This CDR3 contains 14 residues. The germline CDR1 and CDR2 sequences are SGHRS and YFSETQ. J gave up 5 bases and V 0 bases, and 2 bases lay outside the gene matches.